The sequence of this T cell receptor beta chain was determined in a study of Ad26.COV2.S vaccination and SARS-CoV-2 variants. Study-wide results and limits: Responses of T cells in total may have been underestimated by the TCR breadth and depth analyses.

The treatment: around 19 received Ad26.COV2.S at low or high dose, single or two shots; about 5 received placebo; per-sample allocation not given. Sampling was done on day 63 after the first vaccine or placebo injection. Built on an Ad26 vector, the vaccine expressed Wuhan-strain SARS-CoV-2 spike. Germline V gene lookup returns CDR1 MGHDK and CDR2 SYGVNS. The V gene lost 2 bases and the J gene lost 2 bases, with 11 bases spanning the gap. CDR3 length: 15 residues. Measured with immunoSEQ multiplex PCR; TCRdb has only the in-frame clones, and not every one. The sample yields about 350,000 clones, 85% to 90% seen once. As for this clone: The antigen is undetermined.

The clonotype originates from a person aged 18-65 years who received the Ad26.COV2.S COVID-19 vaccine or a placebo. Sequences were derived from peripheral blood, sampled in a trial of Ad26.COV2.S vaccine versus placebo. This chain connects TRBV25-1 to TRBJ2-3; possible D gene TRBD1, 6 bases. The CDR3 nucleotides are TGTGCCAGCAGTGAACCCAGGGGATACACAGATACGCAGTATTTT. This translates into CASSEPRGYTDTQYF. Supplemented by reference TRBV25-1 and TRBJ2-3, the full variable domain reads EADIYQTPRYLVIGTGKKITLECSQTMGHDKMYWYQQDPGMELHLIHYSYGVNSTEKGDLSSESTVSRIRTEHFPLTLESARPSHTSQYLCASSEPRGYTDTQYFGPGTRLTVL.